In this sample, the clone carrying this TCR beta chain turned up many times. Its antigen is not known. Between the trimmed V and J ends, which lost 3 bases and 2 bases, there was a span of 9 bases. CDR3 size: 14 residues. A TCRbeta library incorporating unique molecular identifiers was prepared. TCRdb fed the PCR reads into MiXCR, producing one record per CDR3 protein. The sample lists 540,000 or so distinct CDR3 sequences, 20% to 25% occurring once. This sample stems from a study of T-cell reconstitution after alpha-beta-depleted transplantation in children. General study findings and limits: T-cell counts and diversity at one year post-transplant came mainly from newly produced T cells. Surviving recipient T cells and intrathymic progenitors accounted for some patients' high TCRbeta diversity at day 60. Expanded graft clones numbering several hundred reportedly gave rise to alpha-beta T cells about two months after transplant.

Specimen: PBMCs, mostly from graft donor cells, collected 360 days after TCRalphabeta/CD19-depleted stem cell transplant. The sequence was collected from a boy younger than two who had a stem cell transplant for acute myeloid leukemia, so the T cells may come from the graft donor. The chain recombines TRBV12-3 or TRBV12-4 with TRBJ2-3; no clear D gene. This chain's CDR3 is CASSFSSVTDTQYF. CDR3 DNA sequence: TGTGCCAGCAGTTTTAGTTCGGTCACAGATACGCAGTATTTT.